The 32 T cell receptor beta chains below all came from one sample that was sequenced in a study of OX40 agonist ivuxolimab in advanced cancers. Libraries were constructed by the immunoSEQ multiplex PCR assay. TCRdb's version of the immuneACCESS table is confined to in-frame rearrangements and falls short of the full clone set. An unresolved V gene accounts for under half of the shortfall where checked; the remainder is of unknown origin. For this sample there are around 80,000 clones; 85% appear just once. The ten largest clonotypes hold less than 4% of the sample. The sample here was CD4+ or CD8+ T cells sorted from blood, taken in a trial of the OX40 agonist ivuxolimab. These TCRs come from an adult with an advanced solid tumor such as melanoma, head and neck, liver or kidney cancer.

The chain links TRBV6-6 to TRBJ1-2; no clear D. CDR3 length: 14 residues. V dropped 0 bases and J dropped 6 bases, with 11 bases sitting between them. Germline loops: CDR1 MNHNY, CDR2 SVGAGI (reference sequence). The CDR3 loop is CASSYSFTGNGYTF. CDR3 DNA: TGTGCCAGCAGTTACTCGTTTACCGGGAATGGCTACACCTTC.

This clone has a single count. A junction end diverges from the germline sequence, so it may reflect a read error. V is TRBV11-2 and J is TRBJ2-5, with unresolved D. Germline V lookup: CDR1 SGHAT, CDR2 FQNNGV. This CDR3 comprises 15 residues. This chain's CDR3 is CAGSLVGYGQETQYF. Written as DNA, the CDR3 is TGTGCCGGCAGCTTGGTGGGCTACGGCCAAGAGACCCAGTACTTC. Variable domain in full (rest from reference TRBV11-2 and TRBJ2-5): EAGVAQSPRYKIIEKRQSVAFWCNPISGHATLYWYQQILGQGPKLLIQFQNNGVVDDSQLPKDRFSAERLKGVDSTLKIQPAKLEDSAVYLCAGSLVGYGQETQYFGPGTRLLVL.

This chain uses TRBV5-4 with TRBJ2-7; 8 nucleotides agree with TRBD2. This CDR3 has 16 amino acids. After removal of 0 bases from V and 0 bases from J, the junction contained 5 bases not matched to a gene. Germline CDR1 and CDR2: SGHNT and YYREEE (reference sequence). The CDR3 here is CASSLARAGVSYEQYF. The CDR3 nucleotides read TGTGCCAGCAGCTTGGCCCGAGCGGGGGTCTCCTACGAGCAGTACTTC. The variable domain in full, with the rest retrieved from reference TRBV5-4 and TRBJ2-7, is ETGVTQSPTHLIKTRGQQVTLRCSSQSGHNTVSWYQQALGQGPQFIFQYYREEENGRGNFPPRFSGLQFPNYSSELNVNALELDDSALYLCASSLARAGVSYEQYFGPGTRLTVT.

The gene calls are TRBV5-4 and TRBJ1-2, with a tentative D call TRBD1 (5 bases). Germline CDR1 and CDR2: SGHNT and YYREEE (reference sequence). V lost 4 bases, J lost 1 base, and 5 bases lay in between. The CDR3 runs 12 residues. CDR3 in DNA: TGTGCCAGCAGCACAGGTAACTATGGCTACACCTTC. Protein product: CASSTGNYGYTF.

This chain connects TRBV7-2 to TRBJ2-7; no reliable D call. V dropped 3 bases and J dropped 2 bases, with 5 bases sitting between them. Germline V CDR1 and CDR2: SGHTA, FQGNSA. The CDR3 contains 12 residues. CDR3 amino acids: CASSFNAYEQYF. The CDR3 DNA sequence: TGTGCCAGCAGCTTTAACGCCTACGAGCAGTACTTC.

This clone was detected once. CDR3 protein: CASSHRLYQETQYF. The CDR3 region has the DNA TGTGCCAGCAGCCATCGTTTGTACCAAGAGACCCAGTACTTC. J is TRBJ2-5 and V is TRBV6-6; no clear D. V lost 6 bases and J lost 0, with 11 bases in between. Germline-derived CDR1 and CDR2 are MNHNY and SVGAGI (reference sequence). This CDR3 is 14 amino acids long.

V usage is TRBV30 and J usage is TRBJ1-5; no clear D gene. The CDR3 extends over 12 amino acids. Germline V gene sequence: CDR1 GTSNPN, CDR2 SVGIG (reference sequence). V gave up 1 base and J gave up 5 bases, with 6 bases separating them. The CDR3 DNA follows: TGTGCCTGGAGTGGCCTACATCAGCCCCAGCATTTT. Its protein is CAWSGLHQPQHF.

The V call is TRBV7-9, the J call TRBJ1-1; TRBD1 might be the D (5 bases). Trimming shortened V by 1 base and J by 6 bases, and 15 bases separated the two germline ends. The CDR3 consists of 15 residues. Germline values: CDR1 SEHNR, CDR2 FQNEAQ (reference sequence). CDR3 in amino acids: CASSLERQGNAEAFF. The CDR3 bases are TGTGCCAGCAGCTTAGAACGGCAGGGTAACGCTGAAGCTTTCTTT.

CDR3: CASSPGGYRANQPQHF. Written as DNA, the CDR3 is TGTGCCAGCAGCCCGGGTGGGTACAGGGCAAATCAGCCCCAGCATTTT. V gene TRBV5-6 combines with J gene TRBJ1-5, with D tentatively TRBD1 (6 bases). The CDR3 has 16 residues. Per the germline V gene, CDR1 is SGHDT and CDR2 is YYEEEE. V was clipped by 4 bases and J by 4 bases, with 18 bases between them.

The V gene is TRBV18, the J gene TRBJ2-1; weak D call: TRBD2 (6 bases). Trimming pared 4 bases from V and 0 bases from J, leaving 10 bases between. The CDR3 is 15 residues long. The germline CDR1 and CDR2 sequences are KGHSH and LQKENI. The CDR3 bases are TGTGCCAGCTCACTAGGAGGGAGCTCCTACAATGAGCAGTTCTTC. Protein sequence: CASSLGGSSYNEQFF.

This clone was observed once. The rearrangement links TRBV19 to TRBJ2-1; D might be TRBD1 (5 bases). CDR3 size: 15 residues. V lost 7 bases, J lost 2 bases, and 15 bases lay in between. Germline V CDR1 and CDR2: LNHDA, SQIVND (reference sequence). DNA of the CDR3: TGTGCCAGTAATCCACAGGCGGCTGCCTACAATGAGCAGTTCTTC. Translation: CASNPQAAAYNEQFF. The complete variable domain, with remaining parts taken from reference TRBV19 and TRBJ2-1, reads DGGITQSPKYLFRKEGQNVTLSCEQNLNHDAMYWYRQDPGQGLRLIYYSQIVNDFQKGDIAEGYSVSREKKESFPLTVTSAQKNPTAFYLCASNPQAAAYNEQFFGPGTRLTVL.

The rearrangement joins TRBV6-5 to TRBJ2-7, with D perhaps given as TRBD1 or TRBD2 (5 bases each). In germline, CDR1 is MNHEY, CDR2 SVGAGI. The CDR3 is made up of 15 amino acids. V lost 6 bases, J lost 0 bases, and 15 bases lay in between. The CDR3 DNA reads TGTGCCAGCAGCGCTGAGGGGCCCGCCTCCTACGAGCAGTACTTC. Its protein product is CASSAEGPASYEQYF.

The chain is built from TRBV15 and TRBJ1-2, with no clear D. Trimming took 0 bases from V and 5 from J, leaving 10 bases between them. The germline gives CDR1 LNHNV, CDR2 YYDKDF (reference sequence). The CDR3 runs 14 residues. As DNA, the CDR3 is TGTGCCACCAGCAGAGATGAGTGGCTATATGGCTACACCTTC. Encoded protein: CATSRDEWLYGYTF.

The rearrangement joins TRBV6-1 to TRBJ2-7; the match to TRBD1 covers 10 bases. This CDR3 has 13 amino acids. The V gene end was trimmed by 6 bases and the J gene end by 2 bases; junction bases not matched to a gene: 1. Germline lookup yields CDR1 MNHNS and CDR2 SASEGT. The CDR3 DNA sequence: TGTGCCAGCAGGACAGGGGGCCCCTACGAGCAGTACTTC. Its protein product is CASRTGGPYEQYF.

The V and J genes are TRBV4-2 and TRBJ2-7; a weak D match, TRBD1 (6 bases). V shed 4 bases and J shed 3 bases, with 7 bases lying between them. Looked up from germline, CDR1 is LGHNA and CDR2 is YNFKEQ. The CDR3 runs to 12 residues. The CDR3 sequence is CASSRTDYEQYF. CDR3 nucleotides: TGTGCCAGCAGCCGGACAGACTACGAGCAGTACTTC.

The chain links TRBV30 to TRBJ2-2, with D maybe TRBD1 (5 bases). Germline loops: CDR1 GTSNPN, CDR2 SVGIG (reference sequence). This CDR3 is 13 amino acids long. Trimming left V 2 bases short and J 2 bases short, with 6 bases between. The CDR3 DNA sequence: TGTGCCTGGAGTCGGACAAACACCGGGGAGCTGTTTTTT. Residues: CAWSRTNTGELFF. Using reference TRBV30 and TRBJ2-2 for the parts outside the CDR3, the full variable domain is SQTIHQWPATLVQPVGSPLSLECTVEGTSNPNLYWYRQAAGRGLQLLFYSVGIGQISSEVPQNLSASRPQDRQFILSSKKLLLSDSGFYLCAWSRTNTGELFFGEGSRLTVL.

This clone was detected only a few times. The same CDR3 arises from other DNA sequences in this sample as well. The V gene is TRBV6-5, the J gene TRBJ1-2; the match to TRBD1 covers 9 bases. Germline lookup yields CDR1 MNHEY and CDR2 SVGAGI. The CDR3 has 14 residues. J was trimmed by 5 bases and V by 4 bases; bases with no gene match: 5. The CDR3 spells CASSLQDRGYGYTF. The CDR3 nucleotides are TGTGCCAGCAGTTTACAGGACAGGGGATATGGCTACACCTTC.

The rearrangement uses TRBV21-1 and TRBJ2-5; the table gives TRBD1 as D, unverified against the DNA. TRBV21-1 counts as a pseudogene. The CDR3 extends over 18 amino acids. The DNA of the CDR3 is TGTGCCAGCTCGGGTCCCCCCTATCGCACAGAAAGGGGAGAGACCCAGTACTTC. This encodes CASSGPPYRTERGETQYF.

The chain links TRBV27 to TRBJ2-7; tentative D call: TRBD2 (5 bases). Trimming stripped 8 bases from V and 2 bases from J, with 25 bases between. The CDR3 is 17 residues long. Germline V CDR1 and CDR2: MNHEY, SMNVEV (reference sequence). CDR3 sequence: CASAFRPSEGLPYEQYF. The CDR3 region has the DNA TGTGCCAGCGCTTTCCGGCCCTCCGAAGGACTTCCCTACGAGCAGTACTTC.

The chain carries TRBV2 and TRBJ2-5, with 8 bases that match TRBD2. V was clipped by 4 bases and J by 5 bases; unmatched bases: 6. The germline CDR1 and CDR2 sequences are SNHLY and FYNNEI. The CDR3 has 14 residues. The CDR3 reads CASSVSLAVETQYF. The CDR3 nucleotides read TGTGCCAGCAGTGTGTCACTAGCGGTTGAGACCCAGTACTTC.

The V and J genes are TRBV5-1 and TRBJ1-4; a weak D match, TRBD1 (5 bases). The germline CDR1 and CDR2 sequences are SGHRS and YFSETQ. This CDR3 comprises 16 residues. Trimming shortened V by 7 bases and J by 3 bases, and 19 bases separated the two germline ends. The CDR3 DNA is TGCGCCAGCCACCGAGATGTGGTAGGGGCTAATGAAAAACTGTTTTTT. As protein: CASHRDVVGANEKLFF. Looking up the rest from reference TRBV5-1 and TRBJ1-4 gives the full variable domain: KAGVTQTPRYLIKTRGQQVTLSCSPISGHRSVSWYQQTPGQGLQFLFEYFSETQRNKGNFPGRFSGRQFSNSRSEMNVSTLELGDSALYLCASHRDVVGANEKLFFGSGTQLSVL.

The V gene is TRBV10-3, the J gene TRBJ1-1; D is unresolved. Trimming took 6 bases from V and 2 from J, leaving 22 bases between them. Germline assignment: CDR1 ENHRY and CDR2 SYGVKD. This CDR3 spans 17 amino acids. The CDR3 loop is CAIRGPQRGVGNTEAFF. The CDR3 nucleotides read TGTGCCATCAGGGGTCCTCAACGGGGTGTTGGTAACACTGAAGCTTTCTTT.

The table lists this clone with a few counts. The gene calls are TRBV6-1 and TRBJ2-7; D gene unclear. Germline-derived CDR1 and CDR2 are MNHNS and SASEGT. The CDR3 spans 12 residues. The germline V and J ends were trimmed by 2 bases and 12 bases, with 14 bases remaining between them. Written as DNA, the CDR3 is TGTGCCAGCAGTGAAATCCTGGAGATGCGGTACTTC. This codes for CASSEILEMRYF.

V gene TRBV7-9 combines with J gene TRBJ1-1; weak D call: TRBD1 (5 bases). Looked up from germline, CDR1 is SEHNR and CDR2 is FQNEAQ (reference sequence). Trimming left V 2 bases short and J 1 base short, with 8 bases between. The CDR3 is 14 residues long. CDR3 region: CASSLTQGNTEAFF. CDR3 in DNA: TGTGCCAGCAGCTTAACCCAGGGGAACACTGAAGCTTTCTTT.

V gene TRBV6-1 combines with J gene TRBJ1-5; tentatively, D is TRBD1 (5 bases). This CDR3 has 14 residues. CDR1 MNHNS and CDR2 SASEGT come from the germline V gene. V lost 7 bases to trimming and J lost 9 bases, with 19 bases between them. The CDR3 reads CASIRGAGEWPQHF. In DNA form, the CDR3 reads TGTGCCAGCATACGGGGCGCCGGAGAATGGCCCCAGCATTTT.

The rearrangement links TRBV27 to TRBJ1-2; a possible D gene is TRBD1 (5 bases). Between the trimmed V and J ends, which lost 6 bases and 4 bases, there was a span of 15 bases. There are 14 residues in the CDR3. Germline CDR1 MNHEY, CDR2 SMNVEV (reference sequence). Here the CDR3 reads CASSPTTATYGYTF. The CDR3, as DNA: TGTGCCAGCAGCCCCACGACAGCGACCTATGGCTACACCTTC.

The chain couples TRBV2 to TRBJ2-5, with D tentatively TRBD1 (6 bases). The CDR3 is 15 residues long. The germline CDR1 and CDR2 sequences are SNHLY and FYNNEI. V lost 6 bases, J lost 3 bases, and 17 bases lay in between. The CDR3 nucleotides read TGTGCCAGCAGCTACGGACAGATAAGAGAAGAGACCCAGTACTTC. Translated: CASSYGQIREETQYF.

This chain links TRBV7-2 with TRBJ1-1; D call uncertain. This CDR3 is built from 17 residues. Germline CDR1 and CDR2: SGHTA and FQGNSA. With 5 bases removed from V and 0 bases from J, the gap between germline ends came to 19 bases. CDR3 in amino acids: CASSPRRAGGMNTEAFF. The DNA for the CDR3 is TGTGCCAGCAGCCCACGTAGGGCGGGCGGCATGAACACTGAAGCTTTCTTT.

The chain is built from TRBV6-1 and TRBJ2-7, with TRBD2 matching over 13 bases. Trimming cost V 7 bases and J 3 bases; bases outside gene matches: 3. The CDR3 has 14 amino acids. CDR1 MNHNS and CDR2 SASEGT come from the germline V gene. CDR3: CASIRTSGGYEQYF. The CDR3 DNA is TGTGCCAGCATCCGGACTAGCGGGGGCTACGAGCAGTACTTC.

This CDR3 reads CASSYGGRDYGYTF. CDR3 DNA: TGTGCCAGCAGTTACGGCGGCAGGGACTATGGCTACACCTTC. This chain links TRBV6-9 with TRBJ1-2, with D perhaps matching TRBD1 (5 bases). V lost 3 bases and J 3 bases, leaving 11 bases between the germline ends. The CDR3 has 14 residues. Germline assignment: CDR1 MNHGY and CDR2 SVAAGI.

V usage is TRBV9 and J usage is TRBJ2-4; D may be TRBD1 or TRBD2 (6 bases each). This CDR3 is built from 16 residues. Germline loops: CDR1 SGDLS, CDR2 YYNGEE. With 2 bases removed from V and 8 bases from J, the gap between germline ends came to 20 bases. As DNA, the CDR3 is TGTGCCAGCAGCGTGGCTATCTCGTCAGGGGAGGACATTCAGTACTTC. Residues: CASSVAISSGEDIQYF.

The chain recombines TRBV4-1 with TRBJ2-4; D perhaps matches TRBD1 (6 bases). Trimming took 0 bases from V and 6 from J, leaving 12 bases between them. Per germline, CDR1 MGHRA and CDR2 YSYEKL. The CDR3 extends over 15 amino acids. CDR3 DNA: TGCGCCAGCAGCCAAGATTCAACAGGGACAAACATTCAGTACTTC. Encoded protein: CASSQDSTGTNIQYF.